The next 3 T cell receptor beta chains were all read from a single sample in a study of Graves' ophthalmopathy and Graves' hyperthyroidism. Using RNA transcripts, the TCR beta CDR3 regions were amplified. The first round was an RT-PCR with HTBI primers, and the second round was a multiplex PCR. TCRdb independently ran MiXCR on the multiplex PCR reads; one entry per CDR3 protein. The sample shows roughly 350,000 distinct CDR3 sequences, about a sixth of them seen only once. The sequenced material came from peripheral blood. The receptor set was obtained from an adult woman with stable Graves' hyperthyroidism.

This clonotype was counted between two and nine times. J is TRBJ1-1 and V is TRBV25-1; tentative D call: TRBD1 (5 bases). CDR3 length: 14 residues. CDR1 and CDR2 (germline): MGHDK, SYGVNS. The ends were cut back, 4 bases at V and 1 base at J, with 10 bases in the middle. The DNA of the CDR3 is TGTGCCAGCAGTGCCAACAGGCAGAACACTGAAGCTTTCTTT. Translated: CASSANRQNTEAFF.

CDR3 in amino acids: CSAHGSHEQYF. The CDR3 DNA reads as TGCAGTGCTCATGGGAGCCACGAGCAGTACTTC. This rearrangement joins TRBV20-1 to TRBJ2-7; perhaps TRBD2 as D (5 bases). In germline, CDR1 is DFQATT, CDR2 SNEGSKA (reference sequence). This CDR3 contains 11 residues. Trimming pared 5 bases from V and 5 bases from J, leaving 10 bases between.

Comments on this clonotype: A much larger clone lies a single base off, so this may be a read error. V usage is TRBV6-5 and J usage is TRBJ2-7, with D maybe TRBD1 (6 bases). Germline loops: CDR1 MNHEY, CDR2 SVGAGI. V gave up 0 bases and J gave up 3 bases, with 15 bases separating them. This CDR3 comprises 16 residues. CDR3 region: CASSYSRATGDYEQYF. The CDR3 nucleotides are TGTGCCAGCAGTTACTCGAGGGCGACAGGAGACTACGAGCAGTACTTC.